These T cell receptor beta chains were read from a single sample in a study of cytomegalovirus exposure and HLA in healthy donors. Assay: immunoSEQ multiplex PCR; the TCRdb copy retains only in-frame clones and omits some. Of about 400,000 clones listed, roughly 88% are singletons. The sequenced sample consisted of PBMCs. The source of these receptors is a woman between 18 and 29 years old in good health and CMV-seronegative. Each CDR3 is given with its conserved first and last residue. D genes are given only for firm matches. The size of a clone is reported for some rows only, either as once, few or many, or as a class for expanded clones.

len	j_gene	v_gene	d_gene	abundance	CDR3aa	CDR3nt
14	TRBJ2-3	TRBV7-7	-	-	CASSLVTTPDTQYF	TGTGCCAGCAGCTTAGTGACTACCCCAGATACGCAGTATTTT
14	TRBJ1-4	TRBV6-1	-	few	CASSEGTANEKLFF	TGTGCCAGCAGTGAAGGGACAGCTAATGAAAAACTGTTTTTT
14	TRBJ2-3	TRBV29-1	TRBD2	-	CSAGLAGVMDTQYF	TGCAGCGCGGGACTAGCGGGAGTCATGGATACGCAGTATTTT
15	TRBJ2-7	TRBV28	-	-	CASSPRDAGSYEQYF	TGTGCCAGCAGTCCGCGGGACGCAGGGTCCTACGAGCAGTACTTC
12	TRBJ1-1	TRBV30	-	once	CAWSRDFNGAFF	TGTGCCTGGAGCCGGGACTTCAATGGGGCTTTCTTT
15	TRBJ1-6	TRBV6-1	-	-	CASRDYSSYNSPLHF	TGTGCCAGCAGGGACTACAGCTCCTATAATTCACCCCTCCACTTT
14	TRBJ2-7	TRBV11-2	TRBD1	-	CASRTPGQGYEQYF	TGTGCCAGCAGAACCCCGGGACAGGGGTACGAGCAGTACTTC
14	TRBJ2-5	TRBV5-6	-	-	CASSLGTRGETQYF	TGTGCCAGCAGCTTGGGAACTCGGGGGGAGACCCAGTACTTC
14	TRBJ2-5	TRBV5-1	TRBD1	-	CASSWQGAEETQYF	TGCGCCAGCAGCTGGCAGGGGGCGGAGGAGACCCAGTACTTC
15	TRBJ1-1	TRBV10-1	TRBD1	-	CASGAGTGGRTEAFF	TGCGCCAGCGGCGCCGGGACAGGGGGCCGAACTGAAGCTTTCTTT
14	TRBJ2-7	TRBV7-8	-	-	CASSLARGSHEQYF	TGTGCCAGCAGCTTAGCCAGGGGCAGCCACGAGCAGTACTTC
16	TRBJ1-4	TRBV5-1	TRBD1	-	CASSSYPQGGNEKLFF	TGCGCCAGCAGCTCCTATCCACAGGGGGGAAATGAAAAACTGTTTTTT
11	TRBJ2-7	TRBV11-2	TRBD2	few	CASRAGTSEYF	TGTGCCAGCAGGGCCGGGACTAGCGAGTACTTC
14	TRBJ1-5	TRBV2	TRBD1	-	CASSAGGSNQPQHF	TGTGCCAGCAGTGCAGGGGGTAGCAATCAGCCCCAGCATTTT
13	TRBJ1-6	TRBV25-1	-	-	CASSEGGNSPLHF	TGTGCCAGCAGTGAAGGGGGCAATTCACCCCTCCACTTT
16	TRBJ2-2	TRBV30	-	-	CAWSTVREANTGELFF	TGTGCCTGGAGTACGGTCCGGGAAGCGAACACCGGGGAGCTGTTTTTT
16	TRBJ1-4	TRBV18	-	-	CASSPFKAEQNEKLFF	TGTGCCAGCTCACCATTTAAAGCGGAACAGAATGAAAAACTGTTTTTT
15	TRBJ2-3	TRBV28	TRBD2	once	CASSYVAGATDTQYF	TGTGCCAGCAGTTACGTAGCGGGAGCCACAGATACGCAGTATTTT
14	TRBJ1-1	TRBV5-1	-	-	CASSLGRQNTEAFF	TGCGCCAGCAGCTTGGGCAGGCAGAACACTGAAGCTTTCTTT
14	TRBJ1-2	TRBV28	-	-	CASSLVGQDYGYTF	TGTGCCAGCAGCTTGGTGGGGCAGGACTATGGCTACACCTTC
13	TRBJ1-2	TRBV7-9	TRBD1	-	CASSSGDRAGYTF	TGTGCCAGCAGCTCAGGCGACAGGGCCGGCTACACCTTC
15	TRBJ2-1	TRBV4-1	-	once	CASSQVDSSYNEQFF	TGCGCCAGCAGCCAAGTCGACAGCTCCTACAATGAGCAGTTCTTC
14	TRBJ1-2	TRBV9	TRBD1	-	CASSGQGSGYGYTF	TGTGCCAGCAGCGGACAGGGTAGCGGCTATGGCTACACCTTC
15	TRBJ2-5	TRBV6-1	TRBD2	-	CASSEIAGGQETQYF	TGTGCCAGCAGTGAAATAGCGGGGGGGCAAGAGACCCAGTACTTC
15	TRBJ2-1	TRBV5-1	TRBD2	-	CASRPLAGDYNEQFF	TGCGCCAGCAGACCCCTAGCGGGAGACTACAATGAGCAGTTCTTC
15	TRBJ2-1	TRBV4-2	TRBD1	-	CASSQEQGATDEQFF	TGTGCCAGCAGCCAAGAACAGGGGGCCACGGATGAGCAGTTCTTC
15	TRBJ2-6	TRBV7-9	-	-	CASSIGGAPPNVLTF	TGTGCCAGCAGCATCGGAGGAGCCCCACCGAACGTCCTGACTTTC
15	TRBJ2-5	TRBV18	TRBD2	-	CASSSFSGRRETQYF	TGTGCCAGCTCATCGTTTAGCGGGAGAAGAGAGACCCAGTACTTC
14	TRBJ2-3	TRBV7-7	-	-	CASSLAGSTDTQYF	TGTGCCAGCAGCTTAGCCGGTAGCACAGATACGCAGTATTTT
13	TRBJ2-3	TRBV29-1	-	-	CSVDGLEANTQYF	TGCAGCGTTGACGGCCTAGAGGCGAATACGCAGTATTTT
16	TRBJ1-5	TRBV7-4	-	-	CASIPQPPSSNQPQHF	TGTGCCAGCATTCCTCAACCCCCCAGTAGCAATCAGCCCCAGCATTTT
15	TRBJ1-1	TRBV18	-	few	CASSRPTAGRPEAFF	TGTGCCAGCTCACGACCGACAGCGGGAAGACCTGAAGCTTTCTTT
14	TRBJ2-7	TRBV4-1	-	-	CASSAVAHLYEQYF	TGCGCCAGCAGCGCTGTAGCCCACCTCTACGAGCAGTACTTC
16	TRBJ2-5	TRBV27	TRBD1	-	CASSLSAQGAGETQYF	TGTGCCAGCAGTTTATCGGCCCAGGGGGCCGGGGAGACCCAGTACTTC
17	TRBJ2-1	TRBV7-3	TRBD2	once	CASSLRGGLAGVNEQFF	TGTGCCAGCAGCTTAAGGGGAGGACTAGCGGGAGTGAATGAGCAGTTCTTC
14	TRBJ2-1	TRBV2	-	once	CASSSPGAANEQFF	TGTGCCAGCAGTTCCCCGGGAGCGGCTAATGAGCAGTTCTTC
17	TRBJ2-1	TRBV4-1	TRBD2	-	CASSQLTGTSGKDEQFF	TGCGCCAGCAGCCAACTGACCGGGACTAGCGGGAAGGATGAGCAGTTCTTC
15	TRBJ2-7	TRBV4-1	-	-	CASSQDPRQNYEQYF	TGCGCCAGCAGCCAAGATCCGCGACAGAACTACGAGCAGTACTTC
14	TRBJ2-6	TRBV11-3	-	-	CASSSSELANVLTF	TGTGCCAGCAGCTCGAGCGAATTGGCCAACGTCCTGACTTTC
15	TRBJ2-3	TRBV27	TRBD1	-	CASSPGTGGLNTQYF	TGTGCCAGCAGTCCAGGGACAGGGGGCCTAAATACGCAGTATTTT
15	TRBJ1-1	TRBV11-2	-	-	CASSLVQGQNTEAFF	TGTGCCAGCAGCTTAGTCCAGGGGCAGAACACTGAAGCTTTCTTT
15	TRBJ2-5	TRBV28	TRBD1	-	CASSLGQGVKETQYF	TGTGCCAGCAGTTTGGGACAGGGGGTCAAAGAGACCCAGTACTTC
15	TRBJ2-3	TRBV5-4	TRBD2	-	CASSLGLAGTDTQYF	TGTGCCAGCAGCTTGGGGCTAGCGGGCACAGATACGCAGTATTTT
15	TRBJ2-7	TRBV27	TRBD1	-	CASSALGQGNDEQYF	TGTGCCAGCAGTGCCTTGGGACAGGGCAACGACGAGCAGTACTTC
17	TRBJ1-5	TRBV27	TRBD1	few	CASSLSPPTGGRQPQHF	TGTGCCAGCAGTTTATCCCCCCCGACAGGGGGCCGTCAGCCCCAGCATTTT
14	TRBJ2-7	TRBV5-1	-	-	CASNTGFGGETQCF	TGCGCCAGCAACACGGGATTCGGAGGGGAAACTCAGTGCTTC
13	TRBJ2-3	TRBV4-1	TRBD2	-	CASSQLAGWGQYF	TGCGCCAGCAGCCAATTAGCGGGGTGGGGGCAGTATTTT
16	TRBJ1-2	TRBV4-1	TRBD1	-	CASSQGGTGLRGGYTF	TGCGCCAGCAGCCAAGGCGGGACAGGGCTCCGGGGTGGCTACACCTTC
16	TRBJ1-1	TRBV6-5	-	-	CASSYLRGLLNTEAFF	TGTGCCAGCAGTTACCTAAGGGGCCTTTTGAACACTGAAGCTTTCTTT
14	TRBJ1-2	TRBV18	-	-	CASSTSRTAYGYTF	TGTGCCAGCTCTACGTCCCGGACAGCCTATGGCTACACCTTC
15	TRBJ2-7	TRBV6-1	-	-	CASSERGQSFYEQYF	TGTGCCAGCAGTGAGAGAGGACAGTCCTTTTACGAGCAGTACTTC
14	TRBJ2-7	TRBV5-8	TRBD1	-	CAKPGQAVTYEQYF	TGTGCCAAGCCGGGACAGGCCGTCACCTACGAGCAGTACTTC
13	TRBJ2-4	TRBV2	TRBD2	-	CASSDELAIIQYF	TGTGCCAGCAGTGATGAACTAGCGATCATTCAGTACTTC
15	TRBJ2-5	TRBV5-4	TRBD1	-	CASRQGQGRRETQYF	TGTGCCAGCAGGCAAGGACAGGGGAGACGGGAGACCCAGTACTTC
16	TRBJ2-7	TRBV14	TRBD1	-	CASSQPSHRGNYEQYF	TGTGCCAGCAGCCAACCAAGTCACAGGGGCAACTACGAGCAGTACTTC
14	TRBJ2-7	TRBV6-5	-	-	CATSKERISYEQYF	TGTGCCACTTCCAAAGAGCGGATCTCCTACGAGCAGTACTTC
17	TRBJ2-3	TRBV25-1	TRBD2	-	CASSVRTSGVSTDTQYF	TGTGCCAGCAGTGTGCGGACTAGCGGAGTAAGCACAGATACGCAGTATTTT
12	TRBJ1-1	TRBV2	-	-	CASSEVATEAFF	TGTGCCAGCAGTGAAGTCGCGACTGAAGCTTTCTTT
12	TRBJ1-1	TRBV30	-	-	CAWSRQYNEAFF	TGTGCCTGGAGTAGACAATATAATGAAGCTTTCTTT
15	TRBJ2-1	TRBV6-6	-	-	CASSSHGQLYNEQFF	TGTGCCAGCAGCTCGCATGGACAGTTATACAATGAGCAGTTCTTC